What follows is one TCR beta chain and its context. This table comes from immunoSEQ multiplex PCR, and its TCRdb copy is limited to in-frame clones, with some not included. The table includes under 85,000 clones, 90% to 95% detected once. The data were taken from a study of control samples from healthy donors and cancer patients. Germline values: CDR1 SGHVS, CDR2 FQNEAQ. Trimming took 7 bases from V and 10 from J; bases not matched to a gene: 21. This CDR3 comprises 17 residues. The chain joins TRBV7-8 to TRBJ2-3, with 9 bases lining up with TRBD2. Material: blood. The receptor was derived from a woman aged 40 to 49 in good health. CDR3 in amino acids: CASTPPPTSGLPWAQYF. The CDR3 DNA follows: TGTGCCAGCACCCCTCCCCCGACTAGCGGCCTACCTTGGGCGCAGTATTTT.